The source of this T cell receptor (beta chain) is a study of blood T cell repertoires in COVID-19. Across the whole study: T cells, B-cell-depleted T cells, or PBMCs supplied cDNA or gDNA.

Donors were grouped by their self-reported clinical history. In the original analysis: By means of reference gene primer amplification, nucleated cell counts were estimated. Method: immunoSEQ multiplex PCR; TCRdb's copy keeps in-frame clones and lacks some. D and trimming were read from the DNA, whereas the V and J calls and clone size are those reported in that table. The repertoire holds 150,000 to 200,000 clones, with approximately 90% as singletons. Germline V gene lookup returns CDR1 SGHAT and CDR2 FQNNGV. This CDR3 has 15 amino acids. Germline trimming cut 3 bases from V and 5 bases from J; bases unmatched to any gene: 5. This clone was counted once.

The receptor comes from a woman aged 45-65 years who had recovered from COVID-19. The chain carries TRBV11-2 and TRBJ2-7; 12 bases map to TRBD2. Sequencing was performed on PBMCs or T cells enriched from blood (not recorded which). In nucleotides, the CDR3 is TGTGCCAGCAGCTTCCTAGCGGGGGGGCGCGACGAGCAGTACTTC. Protein product: CASSFLAGGRDEQYF. The full variable domain, completed using reference TRBV11-2 and TRBJ2-7, is EAGVAQSPRYKIIEKRQSVAFWCNPISGHATLYWYQQILGQGPKLLIQFQNNGVVDDSQLPKDRFSAERLKGVDSTLKIQPAKLEDSAVYLCASSFLAGGRDEQYFGPGTRLTVT.